This T cell receptor (beta chain) emerged from a study of cytomegalovirus exposure and HLA in healthy donors. Turning to the study itself: HLA-typed donors contributed some 83 million unique TCRs, which were held in an early data release. Findings of the study overall: The classifier, whose performance was assessed in both the original and validation cohorts, reportedly diagnosed cytomegalovirus status with high specificity and sensitivity.

A remark on this clone: The target antigen is unknown.

All donors participated as healthy donors of bone marrow. The PCR had 60 Vbeta and 13 Jbeta primers. Only in-frame clones appear in the TCRdb table, and some are missing; sequencing was by immunoSEQ multiplex PCR. The data contain some 91,000 clones, 64% of them singletons. Between the trimmed V and J ends, which lost 2 bases and 0 bases, there was a span of 10 bases. The CDR3 totals 14 residues. CDR1 is GTSNPN and CDR2 is SVGIG in the germline V gene (reference sequence). This TCR was sampled from a human donor in good health. This chain joins TRBV30 and TRBJ1-1; maybe TRBD1 (6 bases). The source material was PBMCs. The CDR3 coding sequence is TGTGCCTGGAGTTCGACAGGTTTGAACACTGAAGCTTTCTTT. Translating gives CAWSSTGLNTEAFF. The variable domain in full, with the rest retrieved from reference TRBV30 and TRBJ1-1, is SQTIHQWPATLVQPVGSPLSLECTVEGTSNPNLYWYRQAAGRGLQLLFYSVGIGQISSEVPQNLSASRPQDRQFILSSKKLLLSDSGFYLCAWSSTGLNTEAFFGQGTRLTVV.